The 12 T cell receptor beta chains in this list originate from one sample, sequenced in a study of blood T cell repertoires in COVID-19. Sequencing was performed with immunoSEQ multiplex PCR; in TCRdb, only in-frame clones are kept and a portion is missing. The sample shows around 250,000 clones, roughly nine tenths of them seen only once. The source material was PBMCs or T cells enriched from blood (not recorded which). The receptors shown here come from a human donor in a cohort exposed to, infected with or recovered from COVID-19 (not recorded which). The donor label of this sample is uncertain.

The chain recombines TRBV12-2 with TRBJ2-7; the table assigns TRBD1, which was not confirmed against the DNA. TRBV12-2 is given as a pseudogene. This CDR3 comprises 17 residues. In DNA, the CDR3 is TGTGCAAGTCGCTTAGCCCGCCCTTTCAGACAGATCTACGAGCAGTACTTC. Its translation: CASRLARPFRQIYEQYF.

The rearrangement joins TRBV7-9 to TRBJ1-4; TRBD1 is a possible D gene (5 bases). The germline V gene has CDR1 SEHNR and CDR2 FQNEAQ (reference sequence). Trimming took off 2 bases at V and 3 bases at J, with 19 bases between the two ends. The CDR3 is made up of 18 amino acids. This chain's CDR3 is CASSLPGWGERPNEKLFF. The CDR3 DNA reads as TGTGCCAGCAGCTTACCTGGTTGGGGGGAGAGACCTAATGAAAAACTGTTTTTT.

This clone was counted once. The chain employs TRBV4-3 and TRBJ1-4; TRBD1 might be the D (6 bases). This CDR3 spans 16 amino acids. V was pared by 0 bases and J by 8 bases, with 16 bases between. CDR1 and CDR2 from the germline V gene are LGHNA and YSLEER. For the CDR3, the DNA is TGCGCCAGCAGCCAAGAAGGGAGGGGGGGAGGCGAAAAACTGTTTTTT. Residues: CASSQEGRGGGEKLFF.

The CDR3 bases are TGTGCCAGCAGCTTAGGGGACATCCATGGAAACACCATATATTTT. It codes for CASSLGDIHGNTIYF. The rearrangement links TRBV7-9 to TRBJ1-3; D may be TRBD1 (6 bases). Deletions cut 1 base from V and 3 bases from J, with 10 bases between. CDR3 length: 15 residues. Looked up from germline, CDR1 is SEHNR and CDR2 is FQNEAQ (reference sequence).

The gene calls are TRBV28 and TRBJ2-5, with 8 bases lining up with TRBD2. Germline loops: CDR1 MDHEN, CDR2 SYDVKM. The CDR3 has 18 amino acids. V was pared by 2 bases and J by 4 bases, with 15 bases of the junction left unmatched. CDR3 sequence (DNA): TGTGCCAGCAGTTTAAACGGGGGGGCCGGAGTGTTGGCAGAGACCCAGTACTTC. It yields the protein CASSLNGGAGVLAETQYF.

The chain has TRBV3-1 (or the pseudogene TRBV3-2) and TRBJ1-1; tentatively, D is TRBD1 (5 bases). Germline CDR1 and CDR2: LGHDT and YNNKEL (reference sequence). The germline V and J ends were trimmed by 1 base and 6 bases, with 12 bases remaining between them. This CDR3 has 14 residues. CDR3 bases: TGTGCCAGCAGCCAAGGGCCAGGGATGGCTGAAGCTTTCTTT. Residues: CASSQGPGMAEAFF.

J is TRBJ1-5 and V is TRBV5-6; D call uncertain. CDR3 size: 13 residues. Per the germline V gene, CDR1 is SGHDT and CDR2 is YYEEEE. Between the trimmed V and J ends, which lost 6 bases and 3 bases, there was a span of 10 bases. The DNA of the CDR3 is TGTGCCAGCATGCGGGGTCCCAATCAGCCCCAGCATTTT. Protein sequence: CASMRGPNQPQHF.

V usage is TRBV18 and J usage is TRBJ1-1, with D unclear. V lost 3 bases, J lost 2 bases, and 7 bases lay in between. This CDR3 has 13 residues. Germline CDR1 reads KGHSH; CDR2 reads LQKENI. CDR3 DNA sequence: TGTGCCAGCTCACCCCCGGGTAACACTGAAGCTTTCTTT. It specifies CASSPPGNTEAFF.

The CDR3 DNA reads as TGTGCCAGCAGCTTACTCTCAGGGGACAAAAACATTCAGTACTTC. Translating gives CASSLLSGDKNIQYF. The chain employs TRBV5-6 and TRBJ2-4; perhaps TRBD1 as D (6 bases). The germline gives CDR1 SGHDT, CDR2 YYEEEE. The CDR3 contains 15 residues. Deletions cut 2 bases from V and 3 bases from J, with 12 bases between.

The CDR3 here is CASSLRTSGVTGELFF. Written as DNA, the CDR3 is TGCGCCAGCAGCTTGCGGACTAGCGGGGTAACCGGGGAGCTGTTTTTT. V usage is TRBV5-1 and J usage is TRBJ2-2, with TRBD2 matching 12 bases. Germline values: CDR1 SGHRS, CDR2 YFSETQ. V lost 1 base, J lost 5 bases, and 3 bases stayed unmatched. The CDR3 has 16 amino acids.

The genes are TRBV6-2 or TRBV6-3 and TRBJ1-5; TRBD1 agrees at 9 bases. The CDR3 is made up of 15 amino acids. V was clipped by 2 bases and J by 4 bases; unmatched bases: 3. Germline CDR1 and CDR2: MNHEY and SVGEGT. The CDR3 coding sequence is TGTGCCAGCAGTTACCGGACAGGGGAAAATCAGCCCCAGCATTTT. It specifies CASSYRTGENQPQHF.

The chain's CDR3 is CASSLIPGAVGANVLTF. The CDR3 DNA is TGTGCCAGCAGTCTAATCCCAGGGGCGGTCGGGGCCAACGTCCTGACTTTC. This rearrangement joins TRBV6-6 to TRBJ2-6, with D possibly matching TRBD1 (6 bases). This CDR3 is built from 17 residues. The V gene's germline CDR1 is MNHNY and CDR2 SVGAGI (reference sequence). With 5 bases removed from V and 4 bases from J, the gap between germline ends came to 18 bases.